This paragraph reports one T cell receptor (beta chain). This specimen belongs to a study of T cells in localized non-small cell lung cancer. The CDR3 length is 13 residues. Between the trimmed V and J ends, which lost 6 bases and 8 bases, there was a span of 16 bases. Germline-derived CDR1 and CDR2 are KGHSH and LQKENI. Profiled with immunoSEQ multiplex PCR; TCRdb holds only in-frame clones, not every one. This sample has about 30,000 clones; 90% to 95% occur once, and the top ten carry approximately 5%. The sequenced sample was PBMCs, obtained before any cancer treatment. This receptor was taken from a man aged 35-69 years with stage II lung adenocarcinoma. V usage is TRBV18 and J usage is TRBJ1-2; D is undetermined. The CDR3 loop is CASSPSRLGGYTF. The DNA of the CDR3 is TGTGCCAGCTCCCCGTCCAGGCTGGGAGGCTACACCTTC.